Sequencing of this TCR beta chain was carried out in a study of shared clonotypes between healthy human individuals. The study's findings and limits: Blood was the only sampled material, and tissue repertoires likely differ.

TCRdb's table, derived via immunoSEQ multiplex PCR, lists solely in-frame clones and lacks some. The sample records roughly 2.2 million clones, over 90% being singletons. Trimming removed 5 bases from V and 5 bases from J; junction bases left unmatched: 4. This CDR3 has 14 residues. Germline V gene sequence: CDR1 SEHNR, CDR2 FQNEAQ (reference sequence). None of the donors, who were healthy HIV-negative adults, had recently had acute infections or vaccinations. Of note for this clone: Its cognate antigen is unknown.

This TCR came from a man in his late teens or twenties in good health. Some clones in this sample may be carry-over from other donors' samples. The chain combines TRBV7-9 with TRBJ2-7, with 12 bases lining up with TRBD2. What was sequenced was naive CD4+ T cells from PBMCs. Subset in this sample: CD45RA+ positively selected. DNA for the CDR3: TGTGCCAGCAGCCAACTAGCGGGAGGCGACGAGCAGTACTTC. Translation gives CASSQLAGGDEQYF.